These T cell receptor beta chains were read from a single sample in a study of beta chain features in type 1 diabetes. TCRdb's table, derived via immunoSEQ multiplex PCR, lists solely in-frame clones and lacks some. In the table there are 200,000 to 250,000 clones, over 7.5% of which are singletons. The sample taken for sequencing was naive CD4+ T cells from blood. These receptors originate from a woman younger than 30 in good health. Both conserved end residues are part of each CDR3. Each record gives: CDR3 length, clone size, D gene, V gene, J gene, CDR3 protein, CDR3 DNA. The D gene is left open where the match is weak. Clone size is given for some rows only: seen once, a few or many times, or a class if the clone is expanded.

15	few	TRBD1	TRBV30	TRBJ2-3	CAYTLQGRGADTQYF	TGTGCCTACACTCTACAGGGGCGCGGAGCAGATACGCAGTATTTT
14	few	NA	TRBV5-1	TRBJ2-5	CASRPGLPKETQYF	TGCGCCAGCAGACCGGGACTGCCGAAGGAGACCCAGTACTTC
13	few	NA	TRBV5-1	TRBJ1-1	CASSLTANTEAFF	TGCGCCAGCAGCTTAACAGCGAACACTGAAGCTTTCTTT
13	many	NA	TRBV18	TRBJ2-7	CASSPFKELRGYF	TGTGCCAGCTCACCGTTCAAGGAACTCCGAGGGTACTTC
15	few	NA	TRBV7-9	TRBJ1-3	CASSLVIPVGNTIYF	TGTGCCAGCAGCTTAGTGATCCCGGTTGGAAACACCATATATTTT
12	few	NA	TRBV5-1	TRBJ2-7	CASRHTVYEQYF	TGCGCCAGTCGACACACAGTCTACGAGCAGTACTTC
14	few	TRBD2	TRBV27	TRBJ2-2	CASSFGGLGGELFF	TGTGCCAGCAGTTTCGGCGGACTAGGCGGGGAGCTGTTTTTT
15	many	NA	TRBV7-9	TRBJ2-6	CASSLDGSGANVLTF	TGTGCCAGCAGCTTAGACGGCTCTGGGGCCAACGTCCTGACTTTC
17	NA	TRBD2	TRBV9	TRBJ2-1	CASSIGGGSGIYNEQFF	TGTGCCAGCAGCATAGGCGGTGGTAGCGGGATCTACAATGAGCAGTTCTTC
15	NA	TRBD2	TRBV5-1	TRBJ2-7	CASSFSSGRDYEQYF	TGCGCCAGCAGCTTCTCTAGCGGGAGGGACTACGAGCAGTACTTC